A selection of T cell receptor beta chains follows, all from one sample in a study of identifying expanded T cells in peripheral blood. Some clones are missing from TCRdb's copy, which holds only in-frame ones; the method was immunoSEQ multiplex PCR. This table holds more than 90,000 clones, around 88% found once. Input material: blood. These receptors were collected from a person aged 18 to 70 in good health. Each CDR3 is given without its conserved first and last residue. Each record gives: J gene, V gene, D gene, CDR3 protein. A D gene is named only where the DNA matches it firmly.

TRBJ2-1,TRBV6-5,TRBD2,ASSAGGPWNEQF
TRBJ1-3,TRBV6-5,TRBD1,ASSHRGSGNTIY
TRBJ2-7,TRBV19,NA,ASSMIGSLSGEQY
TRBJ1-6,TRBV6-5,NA,ASSWGRRGSPLH
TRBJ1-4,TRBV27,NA,ASSPRLGFPGEWEKLF
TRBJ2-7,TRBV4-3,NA,ASSQGVGGEQY
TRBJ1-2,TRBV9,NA,ASSVGIGTLYGYT
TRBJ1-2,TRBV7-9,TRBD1,ASSLEQGQDYT
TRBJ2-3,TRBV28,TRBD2,ASSPGGRGTDTQY
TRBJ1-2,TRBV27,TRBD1,ASSADLQGARGYGYT
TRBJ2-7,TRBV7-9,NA,ASSYGASYEQY
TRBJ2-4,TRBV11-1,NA,ASSSGEPLAKNIQY
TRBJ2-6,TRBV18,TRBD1,ASSPWTGGSGANVLT
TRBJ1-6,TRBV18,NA,ASTLQGIGSPLH
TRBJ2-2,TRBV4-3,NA,ASSQDWGTANTGELF
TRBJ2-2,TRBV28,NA,ASSPMGDVPTGELF
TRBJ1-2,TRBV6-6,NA,ASSDTNWGYT
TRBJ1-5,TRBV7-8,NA,ASSLVLDGTDQPQH
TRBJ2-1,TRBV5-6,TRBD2,ASSFLAGGSSEQF
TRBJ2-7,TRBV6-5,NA,ASSYSYLGRYEQY
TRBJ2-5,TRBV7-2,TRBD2,ASSFGLLAGSQETQY
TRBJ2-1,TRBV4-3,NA,ASSRQEDSYNEQF
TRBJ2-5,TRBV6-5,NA,ASSPGERGTQY